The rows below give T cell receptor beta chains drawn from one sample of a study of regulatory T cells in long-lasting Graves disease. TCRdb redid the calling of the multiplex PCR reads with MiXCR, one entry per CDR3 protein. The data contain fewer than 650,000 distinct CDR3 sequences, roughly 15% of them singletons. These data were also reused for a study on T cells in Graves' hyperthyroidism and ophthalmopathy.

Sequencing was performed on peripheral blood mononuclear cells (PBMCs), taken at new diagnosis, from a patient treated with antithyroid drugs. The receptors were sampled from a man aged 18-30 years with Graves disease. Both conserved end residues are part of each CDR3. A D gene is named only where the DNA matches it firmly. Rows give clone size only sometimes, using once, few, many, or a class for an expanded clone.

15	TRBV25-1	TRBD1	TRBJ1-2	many	CASRTTRQGAEGYTF	TGTGCCAGCAGAACTACTCGACAGGGAGCAGAAGGCTACACCTTC
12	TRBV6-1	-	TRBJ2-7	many	CASGGPPYEQYF	TGTGCCAGCGGGGGACCACCATACGAGCAGTACTTC
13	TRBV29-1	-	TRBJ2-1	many	CSVGTLVHNEQFF	TGCAGCGTGGGGACCCTAGTCCACAATGAGCAGTTCTTC
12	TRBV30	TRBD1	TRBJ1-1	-	CAWARQGVEAFF	TGTGCCTGGGCCAGACAGGGAGTTGAAGCTTTCTTT
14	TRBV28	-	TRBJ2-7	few	CASSLGTLLRAQYF	TGTGCCAGCAGTTTAGGAACCCTGTTACGAGCGCAGTACTTC
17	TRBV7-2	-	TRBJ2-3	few	CASSLKAGLVSTDTQYF	TGTGCCAGCAGCTTAAAGGCGGGCCTAGTCTCTACAGATACGCAGTATTTT
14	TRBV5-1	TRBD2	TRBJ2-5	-	CASYPGAGQETQYF	TGCGCCAGCTACCCCGGAGCGGGACAAGAGACCCAGTACTTC
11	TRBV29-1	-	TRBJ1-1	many	CSATGNTEAFF	TGCAGCGCGACAGGGAACACTGAAGCTTTCTTT
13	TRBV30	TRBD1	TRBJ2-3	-	CAWNGAPGQGKYF	TGTGCCTGGAATGGAGCCCCGGGACAGGGGAAGTATTTT
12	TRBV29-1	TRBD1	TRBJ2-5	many	CSVRQGAVTQYF	TGCAGCGTACGACAGGGCGCCGTGACCCAGTACTTC
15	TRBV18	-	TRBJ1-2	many	CASSPPMGFNYGYTF	TGTGCCAGCTCACCACCGATGGGCTTCAACTATGGCTACACCTTC
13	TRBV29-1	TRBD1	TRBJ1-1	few	CSVLDRASTEAFF	TGCAGCGTATTGGACAGGGCGAGCACTGAAGCTTTCTTT
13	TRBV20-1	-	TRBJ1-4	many	CSARSGSEEKLFF	TGCAGTGCTAGATCAGGGTCGGAGGAAAAACTGTTTTTT
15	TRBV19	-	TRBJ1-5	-	CASISQGGWNQPQHF	TGTGCCAGTATTTCGCAGGGAGGTTGGAATCAGCCCCAGCATTTT
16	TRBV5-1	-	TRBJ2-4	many	CASSLAPPGARNIQYF	TGCGCCAGCAGCTTGGCGCCACCGGGGGCGAGGAACATTCAGTACTTC
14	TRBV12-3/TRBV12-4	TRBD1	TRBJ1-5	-	CASRQTGGNQPQHF	TGTGCCAGCAGGCAAACAGGGGGAAATCAGCCCCAGCATTTT
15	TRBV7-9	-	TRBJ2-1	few	CASSLVVLALDEQFF	TGTGCCAGCAGCTTAGTGGTTCTCGCTTTAGATGAGCAGTTCTTC
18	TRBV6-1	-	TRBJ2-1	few	CASRPLGFGLHNYNKQFF	TGTGCCAGCAGGCCACTGGGATTTGGACTCCATAATTACAATAAGCAGTTCTTC
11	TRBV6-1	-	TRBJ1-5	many	CASKNNQPQHF	TGTGCCAGCAAGAATAATCAGCCCCAGCATTTT
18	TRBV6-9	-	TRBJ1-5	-	CASSLMGKTGRGNQPQHF	TGTGCCAGCTCACTAATGGGTAAAACAGGGAGGGGCAATCAGCCCCAGCATTTT
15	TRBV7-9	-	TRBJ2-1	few	CASSLVGFGDNEQFF	TGTGCCAGCAGCTTAGTGGGTTTCGGGGACAATGAGCAGTTCTTC
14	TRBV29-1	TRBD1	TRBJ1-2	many	CSDQKQGAGYGYTF	TGCAGCGATCAAAAACAGGGGGCCGGCTATGGCTACACCTTC
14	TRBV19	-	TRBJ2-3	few	CASRETVGTDTQYF	TGTGCCAGTAGGGAGACAGTCGGAACAGATACGCAGTATTTT
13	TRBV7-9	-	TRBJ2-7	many	CASSSGWGYEQYF	TGTGCCAGCAGCTCCGGGTGGGGGTACGAGCAGTACTTC
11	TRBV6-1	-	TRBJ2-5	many	CASRAGETQYF	TGTGCCAGCAGAGCAGGGGAGACCCAGTACTTC
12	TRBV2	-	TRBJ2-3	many	CASSEGADTQYF	TGTGCCAGCAGTGAAGGGGCAGATACGCAGTATTTT
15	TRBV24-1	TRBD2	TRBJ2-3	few	CATSTSGKYTDTQYF	TGTGCCACCAGTACTAGCGGGAAGTACACAGATACGCAGTATTTT
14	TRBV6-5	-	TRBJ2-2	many	CASSYHGGTGELFF	TGTGCCAGCAGTTACCACGGTGGCACCGGGGAGCTGTTTTTT
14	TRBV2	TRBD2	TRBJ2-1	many	CASSESGGYNEQFF	TGTGCCAGCAGTGAAAGCGGGGGCTACAATGAGCAGTTCTTC
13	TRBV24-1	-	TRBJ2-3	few	CATSDWSGDTQYF	TGTGCCACCAGTGATTGGTCGGGAGATACGCAGTATTTT
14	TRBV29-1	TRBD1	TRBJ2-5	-	CSVRTGGGGETQYF	TGCAGCGTTCGGACAGGGGGCGGTGGGGAGACCCAGTACTTC
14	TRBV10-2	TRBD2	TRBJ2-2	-	CASNSGSGVGELFF	TGCGCCAGCAATAGCGGGAGTGGGGTCGGGGAGCTGTTTTTT
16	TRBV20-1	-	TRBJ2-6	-	CSARDVSGSGANVLTF	TGCAGTGCTAGAGATGTCAGTGGCTCTGGGGCCAACGTCCTGACTTTC
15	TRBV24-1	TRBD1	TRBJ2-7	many	CATSDGQGAGREQYF	TGTGCCACCAGTGATGGACAGGGGGCCGGTCGAGAGCAGTACTTC
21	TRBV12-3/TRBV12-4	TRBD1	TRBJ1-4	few	CASSLKWFRDRGVLVVEKLFF	TGTGCCAGCAGTTTAAAATGGTTCCGGGACAGGGGGGTTCTAGTAGTTGAAAAACTGTTTTTT
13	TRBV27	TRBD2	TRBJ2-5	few	CASSYSGGQTQYF	TGTGCCAGCAGTTATTCGGGGGGACAGACCCAGTACTTC
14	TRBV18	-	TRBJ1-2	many	CASSPSGRGYGYTF	TGTGCCAGCTCACCATCGGGTCGAGGTTATGGCTACACCTTC
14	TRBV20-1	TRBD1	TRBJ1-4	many	CSATTGATGEKLFF	TGCAGTGCTACGACAGGGGCTACTGGGGAAAAACTGTTTTTT
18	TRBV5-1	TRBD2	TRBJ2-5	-	CASSPGTSGSGTEETQYF	TGCGCCAGCAGCCCCGGGACTAGCGGGAGCGGGACTGAAGAGACCCAGTACTTC
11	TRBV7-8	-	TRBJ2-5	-	CASPLGETQYF	TGTGCCAGTCCTTTGGGGGAGACCCAGTACTTC
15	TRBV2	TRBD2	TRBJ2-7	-	CASIPGLAGAGEQYF	TGTGCCAGCATCCCGGGACTAGCGGGAGCGGGTGAGCAGTACTTC
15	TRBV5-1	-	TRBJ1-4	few	CASSLGQGLNEKLFF	TGCGCCAGCAGCTTGGGGCAGGGCCTTAATGAAAAACTGTTTTTT
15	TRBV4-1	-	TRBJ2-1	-	CASSQAPDGAGEQFF	TGCGCCAGCAGCCAAGCCCCGGACGGCGCCGGGGAGCAGTTCTTC
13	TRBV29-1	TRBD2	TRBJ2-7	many	CSAAGGLVYEQYF	TGCAGCGCTGCGGGAGGCCTCGTCTACGAGCAGTACTTC
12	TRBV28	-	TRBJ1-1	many	CASSSYRDEAFF	TGTGCCAGCAGTTCGTACAGGGATGAAGCTTTCTTT
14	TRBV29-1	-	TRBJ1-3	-	CSVEPDNSGNTIYF	TGCAGCGTCGAACCGGACAACTCTGGAAACACCATATATTTT
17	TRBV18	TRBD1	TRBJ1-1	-	CASSPRGTGGLRTEAFF	TGTGCCAGCTCCCCCAGAGGGACAGGGGGCTTACGCACTGAAGCTTTCTTT
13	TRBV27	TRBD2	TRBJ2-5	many	CASSFSGAETQYF	TGTGCCAGCAGTTTTAGCGGGGCGGAGACCCAGTACTTC
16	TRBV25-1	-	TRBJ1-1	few	CASGRMWTNGGTEAFF	TGTGCCAGCGGACGGATGTGGACCAACGGCGGCACTGAAGCTTTCTTT
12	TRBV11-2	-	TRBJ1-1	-	CASMGVNTEAFF	TGTGCCAGCATGGGGGTGAACACTGAAGCTTTCTTT
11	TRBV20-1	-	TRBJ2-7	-	CSAQQGNEQYF	TGCAGTGCTCAACAGGGAAACGAGCAGTACTTC
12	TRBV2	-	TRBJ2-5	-	CASKRGQETQYF	TGTGCCAGCAAAAGGGGGCAAGAGACCCAGTACTTC
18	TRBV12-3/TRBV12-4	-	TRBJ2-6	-	CASSFRGFVSSGANVLTF	TGTGCCAGCAGTTTCCGGGGCTTCGTGTCCTCTGGGGCCAACGTCCTGACTTTC
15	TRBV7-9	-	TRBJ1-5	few	CASSPDGGADQPQHF	TGTGCCAGCAGCCCGGATGGGGGGGCGGATCAGCCCCAGCATTTT